This T cell receptor beta chain was recorded in a study of blood T cell repertoires in COVID-19. Across the study: Italy, Spain and the United States were the sources of the convalescent and acute COVID-19 samples. PBMCs, B-cell-depleted T cells, or T cells provided the cDNA or gDNA that made up the material.

CDR1 and CDR2 from the germline V gene are SGHTA and FQGNSA. The CDR3 loop spans 13 amino acids. V was pared by 8 bases and J by 6 bases, with 7 bases of the junction left unmatched. In the source study's methods: Estimation of nucleated cell counts relied on the amplification of reference gene primers. Using immunoSEQ multiplex PCR, the repertoire was profiled, and TCRdb retains in-frame clones only, with some absent. For V, J and clone size, that table is used; D and trimming come from the DNA. The table shows hundreds of thousands of clones, with roughly 80% occurring only once. The clonotype was recovered from a woman between 55 and 75 years old with active or convalescent COVID-19. Source material: peripheral blood. The gene calls are TRBV7-2 and TRBJ1-5, with 7 bases matching TRBD1. Written as DNA, the CDR3 is TGTGCCAGCGGATTACAGGGGACTCAGCCCCAGCATTTT. Residues: CASGLQGTQPQHF.